The T cell receptor (beta chain) described here comes from a study of regulatory T cells in long-lasting Graves disease. Study-wide results and limits: Few sampled subjects may have lowered accuracy. Persistent patients shared more public clonotypes (approximately 2,900) than new patients (roughly 1,000). Graves' patients with persistent disease showed TCR diversity lower than patients newly diagnosed.

The germline gives CDR1 SGHAT, CDR2 FQNNGV. V was trimmed by 4 bases and J by 6 bases, leaving 18 bases between them. The CDR3 spans 15 residues. This clonotype came up many times. Its matching antigen is unknown. Building the TCR beta libraries relied on iRepertoire HTBI primers, and CDR3 regions underwent Arm-PCR. Original analysis: 62 TRBV and roughly 13 TRBJ segments were identified across samples. TCRdb passed the multiplex PCR reads through MiXCR, listing each CDR3 protein once. TCRdb's processing, not the authors', yielded these V and J calls. The table has a few hundred thousand distinct CDR3 sequences, about 25% seen once. The time point denotes: persistent/refractory GD, antithyroid drugs over 5 years with positive TRAb. PBMCs provided the RNA from which the TCR library was made.

The TCR sequence derives from a female donor with Graves disease. Sequenced material: peripheral blood mononuclear cells (PBMCs), taken when the disease was refractory, from a patient treated with antithyroid drugs. V is TRBV11-2 and J is TRBJ1-2, with D perhaps TRBD1 (5 bases). The CDR3 DNA is TGTGCCAGCAGCTCCACCTTCCGACAGAGGGATGGCTACACCTTC. Its protein product is CASSSTFRQRDGYTF.